The 24 T cell receptor beta chains below were found in one sample sequenced in a study of control samples from healthy donors and cancer patients. Profiled with immunoSEQ multiplex PCR; TCRdb holds only in-frame clones, not every one. The profile shows roughly 120,000 clones, about 95% of them singletons. Sequenced sample: blood. These receptors all stem from a man aged 25 to 40 in good health.

V is TRBV30 and J is TRBJ1-5, with no clear D. This CDR3 is built from 15 residues. The V and J ends lost 0 bases and 7 bases respectively, with 16 bases between them. Germline V gene sequence: CDR1 GTSNPN, CDR2 SVGIG (reference sequence). The CDR3 protein is CAWSVDGRQGQPQHF. The DNA of the CDR3 is TGTGCCTGGAGTGTAGATGGGAGGCAAGGGCAGCCCCAGCATTTT.

This clone came up once. The chain recombines TRBV6-2 or TRBV6-3 with TRBJ1-2, with TRBD1 identical over 9 bases. V lost 6 bases, J lost 5 bases, and 13 bases stayed unmatched. The CDR3 length is 16 residues. Looked up from germline, CDR1 is MNHEY and CDR2 is SVGEGT. Here the CDR3 reads CASSTGQGGNRYGYTF. DNA of the CDR3: TGTGCCAGCAGCACGGGACAGGGAGGTAATCGGTATGGCTACACCTTC.

CDR3: CASSHSTTMGYTF. The CDR3 DNA reads TGTGCCAGCAGCCACTCAACAACTATGGGCTACACCTTC. The V call is TRBV14, the J call TRBJ1-2; D unresolved. Germline V gene lookup returns CDR1 SGHDN and CDR2 FVKESK. This CDR3 has 13 residues. Trimming left V 3 bases short and J 8 bases short, with 13 bases between. The variable domain in full, completed from reference TRBV14 and TRBJ1-2, reads EAGVTQFPSHSVIEKGQTVTLRCDPISGHDNLYWYRRVMGKEIKFLLHFVKESKQDESGMPNNRFLAERTGGTYSTLKVQPAELEDSGVYFCASSHSTTMGYTFGSGTRLTVV.

This chain links TRBV28 with TRBJ1-1; D gene ambiguous. The germline gives CDR1 MDHEN, CDR2 SYDVKM. V dropped 3 bases and J dropped 0 bases, with 11 bases sitting between them. The CDR3 length is 15 residues. CDR3 bases: TGTGCCAGCAGTTTTTCCCTCAGTCTGAACACTGAAGCTTTCTTT. Residues: CASSFSLSLNTEAFF.

The chain combines TRBV4-1 with TRBJ1-2; D is unresolved. The ends were cut back, 0 bases at V and 5 bases at J, with 13 bases in the middle. The CDR3 has 15 amino acids. From germline, CDR1 is MGHRA and CDR2 YSYEKL. The CDR3 spells CASSQDQGLTYGYTF. DNA of the CDR3: TGCGCCAGCAGCCAAGATCAAGGGCTGACTTATGGCTACACCTTC.

The chain has TRBV7-9 and TRBJ2-2; possible D gene TRBD2, 5 bases. The CDR3 covers 15 residues. CDR1 and CDR2 (germline): SEHNR, FQNEAQ (reference sequence). V lost 5 bases and J 0 bases, leaving 10 bases between the germline ends. The CDR3 coding sequence is TGTGCCAGCAGCCTGGACTTGCCGAACACCGGGGAGCTGTTTTTT. Translating it yields CASSLDLPNTGELFF.

This clone was detected only once. The V call is TRBV10-3, the J call TRBJ2-7; D could derive from TRBD1 or TRBD2 (6 bases each). Deletions cut 4 bases from V and 4 bases from J, with 11 bases between. CDR3 size: 13 residues. Looked up from germline, CDR1 is ENHRY and CDR2 is SYGVKD. In DNA, the CDR3 is TGTGCCATCAGTGGCGGGACAACTTACGAGCAGTACTTC. This codes for CAISGGTTYEQYF.

The rearrangement links TRBV9 to TRBJ2-3; tentatively, D is TRBD2 (5 bases). Germline CDR1 SGDLS, CDR2 YYNGEE. With 4 bases removed from V and 5 bases from J, the gap between germline ends came to 11 bases. This CDR3 comprises 13 residues. The CDR3 region is CASSQDWEDTQYF. CDR3 DNA sequence: TGTGCCAGCAGCCAGGACTGGGAAGATACGCAGTATTTT.

The chain joins TRBV4-3 to TRBJ1-2; no reliable D call. V shed 6 bases and J shed 5 bases, with 22 bases lying between them. CDR1 is LGHNA and CDR2 is YSLEER in the germline V gene. The CDR3 is made up of 16 amino acids. The CDR3 DNA sequence: TGCGCCAGCAGTCCCCAGGTCTCAGGTGGGGTTTATGGCTACACCTTC. Translating it yields CASSPQVSGGVYGYTF.

This chain uses TRBV5-4 with TRBJ2-5; TRBD1 matches at 9 bases. The germline V gene encodes CDR1 SGHNT and CDR2 YYREEE (reference sequence). The junction had 9 bases not matched to a gene; V was cut back by 0 bases and J by 0 bases. This CDR3 region has 18 residues. CDR3 in DNA: TGTGCCAGCAGCTTGGAGAGGTGGACAGGGGATTACCAAGAGACCCAGTACTTC. This gives the protein CASSLERWTGDYQETQYF.

The chain links TRBV10-1 to TRBJ1-4, with 8 bases identical to TRBD1. This CDR3 comprises 14 residues. Germline CDR1 reads WNHNN; CDR2 reads SYGVQD (reference sequence). V lost 4 bases and J lost 5; bases outside the gene matches: 3. The CDR3 spells CASSGTGRNEKLFF. CDR3 DNA: TGCGCCAGCAGTGGGACAGGGCGGAATGAAAAACTGTTTTTT.

This chain joins TRBV25-1 and TRBJ1-1; D remains ambiguous. The V and J ends lost 6 bases and 0 bases respectively, with 5 bases between them. CDR1 and CDR2 from the germline V gene are MGHDK and SYGVNS. This CDR3 is built from 12 residues. The CDR3 here is CASRVMNTEAFF. CDR3 in DNA: TGTGCCAGCAGAGTAATGAACACTGAAGCTTTCTTT.

The chain uses TRBV14 and TRBJ2-7, with unresolved D. The CDR3 is 15 amino acids. CDR1 and CDR2 from the germline V gene are SGHDN and FVKESK. With 0 bases removed from V and 0 bases from J, the gap between germline ends came to 9 bases. CDR3 sequence: CASSQDSSLSYEQYF. The CDR3 DNA sequence: TGTGCCAGCAGCCAAGATAGTTCTCTCTCCTACGAGCAGTACTTC.

V gene TRBV27 combines with J gene TRBJ2-7; D is possibly TRBD1 (5 bases). The V gene lost 2 bases and the J gene lost 2 bases, with 10 bases spanning the gap. This CDR3 has 14 residues. Germline CDR1 is MNHEY and CDR2 is SMNVEV (reference sequence). CDR3 amino acids: CASSLRPGTYEQYF. As DNA, the CDR3 is TGTGCCAGCAGTTTACGGCCAGGGACCTACGAGCAGTACTTC.

The chain employs TRBV6-5 and TRBJ1-3, with TRBD1 matching 8 bases. Germline assignment: CDR1 MNHEY and CDR2 SVGAGI. The trim removed 6 bases at V and 2 bases at J, leaving 3 bases unmatched. CDR3 length: 14 residues. The CDR3 protein is CASRRQGPGNTIYF. The CDR3 coding sequence is TGTGCCAGCAGGCGACAGGGGCCTGGAAACACCATATATTTT.

The rearrangement joins TRBV27 to TRBJ1-1; D is ambiguous. Trimming cost V 5 bases and J 2 bases, with 15 bases left between them. Germline values: CDR1 MNHEY, CDR2 SMNVEV (reference sequence). The CDR3 length is 15 residues. The chain's CDR3 is CASSTSMGGNTEAFF. The CDR3, as DNA: TGTGCCAGCAGTACAAGCATGGGTGGAAACACTGAAGCTTTCTTT.

J is TRBJ2-2 and V is TRBV19; D unclear. V lost 4 bases and J 5 bases, leaving 11 bases between the germline ends. The CDR3 loop spans 14 amino acids. Germline V gene sequence: CDR1 LNHDA, CDR2 SQIVND (reference sequence). This CDR3 reads CASSTGRATGELFF. The DNA for the CDR3 is TGTGCCAGTAGTACCGGACGAGCAACCGGGGAGCTGTTTTTT. Looking up the rest from reference TRBV19 and TRBJ2-2 gives the full variable domain: DGGITQSPKYLFRKEGQNVTLSCEQNLNHDAMYWYRQDPGQGLRLIYYSQIVNDFQKGDIAEGYSVSREKKESFPLTVTSAQKNPTAFYLCASSTGRATGELFFGEGSRLTVL.

The gene calls are TRBV5-4 and TRBJ1-2; D ambiguous. This CDR3 contains 12 residues. Germline V lookup: CDR1 SGHNT, CDR2 YYREEE (reference sequence). The V gene lost 1 base and the J gene lost 7 bases, with 8 bases spanning the gap. The CDR3 sequence is CASSLLQSGYTF. For the CDR3, the DNA is TGTGCCAGCAGCTTGTTGCAGAGTGGCTACACCTTC.

The chain is built from TRBV28 and TRBJ1-5; maybe TRBD1 (5 bases). Trimming pared 4 bases from V and 1 base from J, leaving 14 bases between. CDR1 is MDHEN and CDR2 is SYDVKM in the germline V gene. This CDR3 has 16 residues. The CDR3 is CASSSSGLGSNQPQHF. The CDR3 DNA sequence: TGTGCCAGCAGTTCCTCAGGGCTTGGGAGCAATCAGCCCCAGCATTTT. Complete variable domain (other parts from reference TRBV28 and TRBJ1-5): DVKVTQSSRYLVKRTGEKVFLECVQDMDHENMFWYRQDPGLGLRLIYFSYDVKMKEKGDIPEGYSVSREKKERFSLILESASTNQTSMYLCASSSSGLGSNQPQHFGDGTRLSIL.

The chain has TRBV3-1 (or the pseudogene TRBV3-2) and TRBJ2-5, with TRBD2 matching over 8 bases. The V and J ends lost 4 bases and 5 bases, in that order; junction bases with no gene match: 12. Germline CDR1 is LGHDT and CDR2 is YNNKEL (reference sequence). The CDR3 runs to 16 residues. This chain's CDR3 is CASSPEGAGAWETQYF. The CDR3 coding sequence is TGTGCCAGCAGCCCGGAGGGAGCGGGGGCTTGGGAGACCCAGTACTTC.

The chain combines TRBV4-1 with TRBJ2-7; TRBD1 or TRBD2 may be the D gene (5 bases each). V was clipped by 0 bases and J by 1 base, with 19 bases between them. Germline CDR1 reads MGHRA; CDR2 reads YSYEKL. The CDR3 loop spans 18 amino acids. CDR3 loop: CASSQDNVPGQLSYEQYF. The CDR3 DNA sequence: TGCGCCAGCAGCCAAGATAACGTCCCGGGGCAGCTTTCCTACGAGCAGTACTTC.

The chain uses TRBV7-6 and TRBJ1-1; D may be TRBD1 (5 bases). The CDR3 has 15 residues. Per germline, CDR1 SGHVS and CDR2 FNYEAQ. Between the trimmed V and J ends, which lost 2 bases and 4 bases, there was a span of 14 bases. CDR3 protein: CASSLRDLLGTEAFF. CDR3 DNA sequence: TGTGCCAGCAGCTTACGGGACTTACTCGGCACTGAAGCTTTCTTT.

The chain is built from TRBV12-3 or TRBV12-4 and TRBJ1-1, with D maybe TRBD1 (6 bases). This CDR3 comprises 13 residues. Trimming removed 2 bases at V and 5 bases at J, with 9 bases between. CDR3: CASSLQGRTEAFF. CDR3 sequence (DNA): TGTGCCAGCAGTTTACAGGGGAGGACTGAAGCTTTCTTT.

As for this clone: Other DNA sequences in the same sample also yield this CDR3. The chain employs TRBV30 and TRBJ2-3; D gene uncertain. Looked up from germline, CDR1 is GTSNPN and CDR2 is SVGIG (reference sequence). CDR3 length: 10 amino acids. Trimming took off 5 bases at V and 6 bases at J, with 6 bases between the two ends. Here the CDR3 reads CAWGLDTQYF. The CDR3 bases are TGTGCCTGGGGGCTTGATACGCAGTATTTT.